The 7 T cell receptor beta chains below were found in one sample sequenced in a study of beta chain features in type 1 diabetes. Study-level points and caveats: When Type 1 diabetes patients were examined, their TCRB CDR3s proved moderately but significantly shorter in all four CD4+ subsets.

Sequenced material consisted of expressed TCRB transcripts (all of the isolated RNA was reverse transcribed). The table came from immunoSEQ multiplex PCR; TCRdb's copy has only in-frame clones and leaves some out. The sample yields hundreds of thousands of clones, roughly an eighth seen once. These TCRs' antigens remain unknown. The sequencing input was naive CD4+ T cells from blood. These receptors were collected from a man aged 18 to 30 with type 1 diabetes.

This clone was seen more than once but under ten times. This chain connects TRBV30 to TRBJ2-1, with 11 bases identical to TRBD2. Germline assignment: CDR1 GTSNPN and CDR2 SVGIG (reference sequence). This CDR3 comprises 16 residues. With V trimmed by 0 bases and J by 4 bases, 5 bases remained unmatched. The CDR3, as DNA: TGTGCCTGGAGTGTACCCGGGACTAGCGGTTACAATGAGCAGTTCTTC. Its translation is CAWSVPGTSGYNEQFF. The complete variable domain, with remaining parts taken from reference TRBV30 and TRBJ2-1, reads SQTIHQWPATLVQPVGSPLSLECTVEGTSNPNLYWYRQAAGRGLQLLFYSVGIGQISSEVPQNLSASRPQDRQFILSSKKLLLSDSGFYLCAWSVPGTSGYNEQFFGPGTRLTVL.

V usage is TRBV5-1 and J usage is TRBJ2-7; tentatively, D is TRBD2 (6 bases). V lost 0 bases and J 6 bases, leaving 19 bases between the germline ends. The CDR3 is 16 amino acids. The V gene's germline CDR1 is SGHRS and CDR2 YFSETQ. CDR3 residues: CASSLVWGRGAIEQYF. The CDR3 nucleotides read TGCGCCAGCAGCTTGGTCTGGGGACGCGGGGCTATCGAGCAGTACTTC.

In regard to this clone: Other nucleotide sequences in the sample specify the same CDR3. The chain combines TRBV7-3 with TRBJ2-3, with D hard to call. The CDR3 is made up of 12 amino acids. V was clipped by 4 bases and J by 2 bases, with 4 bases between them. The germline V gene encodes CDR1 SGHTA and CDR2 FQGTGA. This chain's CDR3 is CASSSYTDTQYF. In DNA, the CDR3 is TGTGCCAGCAGCTCCTACACAGATACGCAGTATTTT.

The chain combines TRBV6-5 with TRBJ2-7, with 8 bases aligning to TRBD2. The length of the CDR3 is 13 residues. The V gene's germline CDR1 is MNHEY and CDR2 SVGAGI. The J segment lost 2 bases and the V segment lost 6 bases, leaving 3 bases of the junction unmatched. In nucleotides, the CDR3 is TGTGCCAGCAGGGGAGCGGGGGCCTACGAGCAGTACTTC. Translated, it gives CASRGAGAYEQYF.

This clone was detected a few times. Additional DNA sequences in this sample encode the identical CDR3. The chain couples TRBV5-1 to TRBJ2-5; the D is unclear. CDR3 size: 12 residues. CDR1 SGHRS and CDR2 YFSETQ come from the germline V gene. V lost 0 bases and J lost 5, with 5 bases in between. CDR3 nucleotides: TGCGCCAGCAGCTTGGCAGGCGAGACCCAGTACTTC. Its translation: CASSLAGETQYF. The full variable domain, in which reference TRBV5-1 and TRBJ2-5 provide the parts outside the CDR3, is KAGVTQTPRYLIKTRGQQVTLSCSPISGHRSVSWYQQTPGQGLQFLFEYFSETQRNKGNFPGRFSGRQFSNSRSEMNVSTLELGDSALYLCASSLAGETQYFGPGTRLLVL.

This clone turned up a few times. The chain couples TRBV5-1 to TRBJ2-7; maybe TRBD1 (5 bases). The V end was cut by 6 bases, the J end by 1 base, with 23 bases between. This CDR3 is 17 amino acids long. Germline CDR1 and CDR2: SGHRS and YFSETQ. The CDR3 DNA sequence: TGCGCCAGCACCCATCTACCCCAGACAGACGGATCCTACGAGCAGTACTTC. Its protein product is CASTHLPQTDGSYEQYF.

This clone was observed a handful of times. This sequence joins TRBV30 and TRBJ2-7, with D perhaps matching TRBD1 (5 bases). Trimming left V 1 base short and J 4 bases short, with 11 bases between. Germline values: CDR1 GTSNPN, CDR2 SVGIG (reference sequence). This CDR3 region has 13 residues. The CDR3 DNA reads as TGTGCCTGGAGTGGTGCGACAGTATACGAGCAGTACTTC. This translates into CAWSGATVYEQYF.